This note documents a single TCR beta chain sequence. The antigen is undetermined. These data come from a study of T cell repertoires and HLA-DP antigens. Study context: Pre-culture CD4+ samples used roughly 1,200 ng DNA versus roughly 200 ng for CD137+CD4+ sorts.

Broader study findings: Average cumulative frequency of previously undetected clones was 30% to 40% against one allele and under 60% against the other. Naive and memory CD4+ repertoires were not analysed separately.

Amplification used primers for 54 TRBV and 13 TRBJ segments. TCRdb's table, derived via immunoSEQ multiplex PCR, lists solely in-frame clones and lacks some. The sample yields some 110,000 clones, more than 85% seen once. The TCR was taken from a woman younger than 30 in good health and CMV-seronegative. The sample was CD4+ T cells from PBMCs.

Written as DNA, the CDR3 is TGTGCCAGCAGCAAAGCTCCCCCGGAGGGACTAGGTAATAATACGCAGTATTTT. Translating it yields CASSKAPPEGLGNNTQYF. The chain employs TRBV21-1 and TRBJ2-3; TRBD2, as called in the table, went unchecked against the DNA. TRBV21-1 represents a pseudogene. This CDR3 is built from 18 residues.